Listed here is a single TCR beta chain. Clones were read by immunoSEQ multiplex PCR, and TCRdb kept only the in-frame ones, dropping some. The table shows 180,000 or so clones, with more than 75% occurring only once. This entry comes from a study of T cell responses to AZD1222 COVID-19 vaccine. CDR3 length: 12 residues. J gave up 4 bases and V 5 bases, and 2 bases lay outside the gene matches. From germline, CDR1 is ENHRY and CDR2 SYGVKD. The clonotype originates from an adult who received the AZD1222 COVID-19 vaccine. V usage is TRBV10-3 and J usage is TRBJ2-7, with TRBD1 matching 7 bases. The specimen was peripheral blood, collected 28 days after the second AZD1222 dose. The CDR3 sequence: CAISPTGYEQYF. The CDR3 DNA sequence: TGTGCCATCAGTCCGACAGGGTACGAGCAGTACTTC.